This T cell receptor beta chain was sequenced in a study of T cells after yellow fever vaccination. Study-wide results and caveats: The study found a weaker secondary response that peaked faster, day 5 versus 15. Re-detected after boosting: most primary clones, more than 95% of CD4 and 75% to 90% of CD8. Clonotypes found in both CD4 and CD8 compartments made up a small share.

From germline, CDR1 is MNHEY and CDR2 SVGAGI. The CDR3 contains 14 residues. V lost 5 bases and J 8 bases, leaving 13 bases between the germline ends. Synthesis of TCR cDNA relied on 5'RACE template switching, which attached a universal primer site and UMIs. TCRdb reprocessed the 5' RACE reads via MiXCR and lists one record per CDR3 protein. The profile shows 20,000 to 25,000 distinct CDR3 sequences, roughly 3.3% of them singletons. This clonotype was counted many times. The source was PBMCs, either bulk or a sorted T-cell subset (CD4+, CD8+, memory, or dextramer-sorted; not recorded which), collected roughly 45 days after the first yellow fever vaccination. The clonotype originates from a man between 18 and 29 years old who received the YFV17D yellow fever vaccine. This sequence joins TRBV6-5 and TRBJ1-6; D is ambiguous. The CDR3 sequence: CASSPSRTDSPLHF. The CDR3 coding sequence is TGTGCCAGCAGTCCGAGCCGGACTGATTCACCCCTCCACTTT.